This T cell receptor beta chain was obtained from a study of glioma-infiltrating T cells. Broader study findings: CDR3 overlap between tissue and blood was very small.

Note on this clonotype: As yet, its antigen is unknown.

TCR alpha and beta CDR3 regions were amplified from RNA using iRepertoire nested multiplex PCR. MiXCR was run by TCRdb on the multiplex PCR reads, yielding one entry per CDR3 protein. The sample has under 130,000 distinct CDR3 sequences, around 28% seen once. V lost 5 bases to trimming and J lost 2 bases, with 14 bases between them. The CDR3 runs to 14 residues. CDR1 is DFQATT, CDR2 SNEGSKA, per germline (reference sequence). Source material: glioma tissue, nonneoplastic brain tissue, or PBMCs (not recorded which). The chain employs TRBV20-1 and TRBJ2-3; D is unresolved. The source is a human donor with low-grade glioma or glioblastoma, undergoing nonglioma brain surgery, or in good health (not recorded which). CDR3 sequence reads: CSASRRVITDTQYF. The CDR3 DNA is TGCAGTGCTTCTCGTCGGGTTATCACAGATACGCAGTATTTT.